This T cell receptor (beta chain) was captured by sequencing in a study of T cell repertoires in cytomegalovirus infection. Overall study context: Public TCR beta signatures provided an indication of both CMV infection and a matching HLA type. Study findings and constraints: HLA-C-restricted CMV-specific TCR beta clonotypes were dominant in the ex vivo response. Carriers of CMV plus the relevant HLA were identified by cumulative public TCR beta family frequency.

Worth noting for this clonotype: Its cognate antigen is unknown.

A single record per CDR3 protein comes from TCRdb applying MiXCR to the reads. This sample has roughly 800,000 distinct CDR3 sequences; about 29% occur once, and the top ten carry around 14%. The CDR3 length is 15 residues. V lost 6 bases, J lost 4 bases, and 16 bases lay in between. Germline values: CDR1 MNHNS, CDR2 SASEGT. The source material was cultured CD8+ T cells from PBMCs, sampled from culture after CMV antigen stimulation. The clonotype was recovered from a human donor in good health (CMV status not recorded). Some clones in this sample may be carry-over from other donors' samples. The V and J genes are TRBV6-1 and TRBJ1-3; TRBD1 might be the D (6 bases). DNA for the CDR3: TGTGCCAGCAGCATCGAGGGGGGTAACGGAAACACCATATATTTT. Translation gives CASSIEGGNGNTIYF.